The clone carrying this T cell receptor beta chain was seen a single time. These data originate in a study of shared clonotypes between healthy human individuals. In the authors' workflow: ImmunoSEQ output lacked quality scores and full-length reads, limiting matched filtering. Assay: immunoSEQ multiplex PCR; the TCRdb copy retains only in-frame clones and omits some. Clonal size and the V and J genes are those of that table, whereas D and trimming came from the DNA. Of around 510,000 clones listed, 95% to 96% were seen once; the top ten hold nearly 0.065%. Per germline, CDR1 SGHRS and CDR2 YFSETQ. V was trimmed by 7 bases and J by 13 bases, leaving 23 bases between them. The CDR3 loop spans 13 amino acids.

The sequence derives from a woman aged 25-40 years in good health. Sequencing was done on a sample of naive CD4+ T cells sorted from blood. Regarding subset: CD45RA+ positively selected. The chain uses TRBV5-1 and TRBJ1-2; weak D call: TRBD1 (5 bases). Here the CDR3 DNA reads TGCGCCAGCGCAGCGGGTCTTGGGGACCTTCTCACCTTC. This gives the protein CASAAGLGDLLTF.